This TCR beta chain was obtained from a study of OX40 agonist ivuxolimab in advanced cancers. CDR3 size: 14 residues. The V gene's germline CDR1 is KGHSH and CDR2 LQKENI. The V gene end was trimmed by 3 bases and the J gene end by 0 bases; junction bases not matched to a gene: 2. This table comes from immunoSEQ multiplex PCR, and its TCRdb copy is limited to in-frame clones, with some not included. In the table there are about 82,000 clones, more than 80% of which are singletons. This specimen was CD4+ or CD8+ T cells sorted from blood, taken in a trial of the OX40 agonist ivuxolimab. This chain connects TRBV18 to TRBJ2-7, with 7 bases fitting TRBD2. The clonotype was recovered from an adult with an advanced solid tumor such as melanoma, head and neck, liver or kidney cancer. The CDR3 spells CASSPGLVSYEQYV. Written as DNA, the CDR3 is TGTGCCAGCTCACCCGGACTAGTCTCCTACGAGCAGTACGTC.